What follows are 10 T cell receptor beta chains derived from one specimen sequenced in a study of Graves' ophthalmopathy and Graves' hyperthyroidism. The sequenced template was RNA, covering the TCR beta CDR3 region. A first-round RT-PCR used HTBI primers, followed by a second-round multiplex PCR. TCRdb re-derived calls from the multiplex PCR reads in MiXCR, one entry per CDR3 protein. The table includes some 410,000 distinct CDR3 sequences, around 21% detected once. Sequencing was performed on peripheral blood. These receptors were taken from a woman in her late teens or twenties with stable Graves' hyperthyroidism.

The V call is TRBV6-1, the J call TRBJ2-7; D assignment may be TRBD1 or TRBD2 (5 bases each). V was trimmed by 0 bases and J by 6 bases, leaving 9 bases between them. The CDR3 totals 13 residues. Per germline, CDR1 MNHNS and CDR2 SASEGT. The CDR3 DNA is TGTGCCAGCAGTGAAGCGCCGGGGACCGAGCAGTACTTC. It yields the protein CASSEAPGTEQYF.

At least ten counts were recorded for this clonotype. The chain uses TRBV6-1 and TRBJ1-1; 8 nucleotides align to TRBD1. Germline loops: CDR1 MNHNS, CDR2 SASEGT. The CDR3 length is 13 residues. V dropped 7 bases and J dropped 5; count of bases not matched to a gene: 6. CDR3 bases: TGTGCCAGCACCCCGACAGGGGAAACTGAAGCTTTCTTT. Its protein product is CASTPTGETEAFF.

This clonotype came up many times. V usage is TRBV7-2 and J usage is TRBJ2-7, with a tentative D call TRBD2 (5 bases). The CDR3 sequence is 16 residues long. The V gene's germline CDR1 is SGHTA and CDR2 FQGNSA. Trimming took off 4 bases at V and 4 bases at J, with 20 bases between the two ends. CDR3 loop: CASSSYVLGIGYEQYF. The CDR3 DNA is TGTGCCAGCAGCTCCTATGTCCTCGGGATAGGGTACGAGCAGTACTTC.

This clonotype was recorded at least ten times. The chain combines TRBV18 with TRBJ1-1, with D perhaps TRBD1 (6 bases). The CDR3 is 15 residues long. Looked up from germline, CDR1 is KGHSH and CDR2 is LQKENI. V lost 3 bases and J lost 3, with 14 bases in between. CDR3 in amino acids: CASSPRRGTDTEAFF. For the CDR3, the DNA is TGTGCCAGCTCACCCCGGAGGGGGACGGACACTGAAGCTTTCTTT.

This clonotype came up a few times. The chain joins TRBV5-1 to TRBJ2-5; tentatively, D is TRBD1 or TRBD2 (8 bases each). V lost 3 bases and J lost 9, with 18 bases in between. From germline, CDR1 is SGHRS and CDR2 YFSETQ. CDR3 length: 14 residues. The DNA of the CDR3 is TGCGCCAGCAGCTCGGGACAGGAAGCGGGGGCCCAGTACTTC. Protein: CASSSGQEAGAQYF.

As DNA, the CDR3 is TGCAGTGCTAGATGGGAAGACAGGGGTTGGGAGCAGTACTTC. It translates to CSARWEDRGWEQYF. V and J are TRBV20-1 and TRBJ2-7; 8 bases agree with TRBD1. The CDR3 is 14 amino acids. Germline CDR1 reads DFQATT; CDR2 reads SNEGSKA (reference sequence). J was trimmed by 7 bases and V by 2 bases; bases with no gene match: 10.

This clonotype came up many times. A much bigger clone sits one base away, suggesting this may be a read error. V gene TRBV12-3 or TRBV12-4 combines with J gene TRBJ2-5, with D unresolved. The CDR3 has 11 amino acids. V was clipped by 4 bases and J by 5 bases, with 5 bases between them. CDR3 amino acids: CASSSKETQYF. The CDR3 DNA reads TGTGCCAGCAGTTCTAAGGAGACCCAGTACTTC.

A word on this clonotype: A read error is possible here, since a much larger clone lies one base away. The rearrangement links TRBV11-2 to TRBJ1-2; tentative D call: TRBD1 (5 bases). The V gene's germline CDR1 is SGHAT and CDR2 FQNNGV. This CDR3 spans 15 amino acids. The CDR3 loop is CASILESAGGYGYTF. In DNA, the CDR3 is TGTGCCAGCATCTTAGAGTCGGCGGGGGGGTATGGCTACACCTTC.

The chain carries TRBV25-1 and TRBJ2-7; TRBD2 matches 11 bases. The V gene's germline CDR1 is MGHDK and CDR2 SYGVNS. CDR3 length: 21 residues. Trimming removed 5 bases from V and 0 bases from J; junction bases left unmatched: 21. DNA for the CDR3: TGTGCCAGCAGTCCTCGGACAGGGAGGCTAGCGGGAGGACCCCCCTCCTACGAGCAGTACTTC. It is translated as CASSPRTGRLAGGPPSYEQYF.

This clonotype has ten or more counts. CDR3 nucleotide sequence: TGTGCCAGCAGCCAAGATCCGGGCAGGAAAGAGACCCAGTACTTC. Residues: CASSQDPGRKETQYF. V is TRBV3-1 and J is TRBJ2-5; no definite D call. The CDR3 sequence is 15 residues long. Germline assignment: CDR1 LGHDT and CDR2 YNNKEL (reference sequence). Deletions cut 0 bases from V and 3 bases from J, with 11 bases between.